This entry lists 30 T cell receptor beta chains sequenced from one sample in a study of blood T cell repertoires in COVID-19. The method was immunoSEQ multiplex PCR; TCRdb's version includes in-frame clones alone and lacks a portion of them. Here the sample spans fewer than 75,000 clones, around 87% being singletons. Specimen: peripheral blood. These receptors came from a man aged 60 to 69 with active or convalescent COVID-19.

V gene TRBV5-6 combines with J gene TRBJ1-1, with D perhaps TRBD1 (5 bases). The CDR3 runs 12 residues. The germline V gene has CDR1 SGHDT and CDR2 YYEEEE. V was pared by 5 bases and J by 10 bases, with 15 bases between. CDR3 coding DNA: TGTGCCAGCAGGGTTCTCGGGGGAACAGCTTTCTTT. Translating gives CASRVLGGTAFF.

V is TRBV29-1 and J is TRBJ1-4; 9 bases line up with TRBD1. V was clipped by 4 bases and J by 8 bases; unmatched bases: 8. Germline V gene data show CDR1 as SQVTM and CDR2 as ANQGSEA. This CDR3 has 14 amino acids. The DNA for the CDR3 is TGCAGCGTTGCATGGACAGGGGAAGGGGAAAAACTGTTTTTT. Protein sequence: CSVAWTGEGEKLFF.

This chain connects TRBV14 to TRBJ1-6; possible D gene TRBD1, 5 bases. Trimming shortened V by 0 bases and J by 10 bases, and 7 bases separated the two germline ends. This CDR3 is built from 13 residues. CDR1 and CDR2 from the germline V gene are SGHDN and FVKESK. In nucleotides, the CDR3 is TGTGCCAGCAGCCAAGAGGGGGGATCACCCCTCCACTTT. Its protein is CASSQEGGSPLHF.

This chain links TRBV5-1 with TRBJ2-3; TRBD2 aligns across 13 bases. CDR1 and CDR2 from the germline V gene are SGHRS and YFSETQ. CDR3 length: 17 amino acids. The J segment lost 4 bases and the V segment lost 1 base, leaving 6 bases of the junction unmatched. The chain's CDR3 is CASSLTSGGAMADTQYF. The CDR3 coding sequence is TGCGCCAGCAGCTTGACTAGCGGGGGGGCGATGGCAGATACGCAGTATTTT.

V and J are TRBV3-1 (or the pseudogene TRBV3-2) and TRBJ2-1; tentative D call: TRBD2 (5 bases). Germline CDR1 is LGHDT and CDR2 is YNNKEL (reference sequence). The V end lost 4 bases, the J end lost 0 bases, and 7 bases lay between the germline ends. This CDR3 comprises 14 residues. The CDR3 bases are TGTGCCAGCAGCCTCGGGGTCTCCTACAATGAGCAGTTCTTC. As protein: CASSLGVSYNEQFF.

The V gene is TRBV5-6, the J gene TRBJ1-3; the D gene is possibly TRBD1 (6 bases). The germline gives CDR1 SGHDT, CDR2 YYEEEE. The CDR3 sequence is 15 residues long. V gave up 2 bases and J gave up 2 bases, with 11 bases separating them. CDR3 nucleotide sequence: TGTGCCAGCAGCTTCGCAGGGGCTACTGGAAACACCATATATTTT. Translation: CASSFAGATGNTIYF.

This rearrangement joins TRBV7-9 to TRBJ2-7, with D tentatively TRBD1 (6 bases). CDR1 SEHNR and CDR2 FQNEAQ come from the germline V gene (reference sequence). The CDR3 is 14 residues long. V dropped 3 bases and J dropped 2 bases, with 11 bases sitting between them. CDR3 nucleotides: TGTGCCAGCAGCTTGCGGAACAGGGCCTACGAGCAGTACTTC. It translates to CASSLRNRAYEQYF.

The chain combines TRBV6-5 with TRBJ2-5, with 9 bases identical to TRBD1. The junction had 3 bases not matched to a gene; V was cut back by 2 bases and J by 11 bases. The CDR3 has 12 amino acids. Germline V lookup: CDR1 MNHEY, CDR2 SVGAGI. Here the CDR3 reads CASSYGDRAQYF. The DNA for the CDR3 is TGTGCCAGCAGTTACGGGGACAGGGCTCAGTACTTC.

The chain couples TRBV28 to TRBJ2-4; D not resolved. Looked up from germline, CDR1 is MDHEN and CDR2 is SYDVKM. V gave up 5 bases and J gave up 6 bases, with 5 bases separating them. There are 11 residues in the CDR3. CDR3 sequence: CASSVRNIQYF. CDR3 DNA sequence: TGTGCCAGCAGTGTCAGAAACATTCAGTACTTC.

In DNA, the CDR3 is TGTGCCAGCTCACCACCGGAACAGGGGGCCTACGAGCAGTACTTC. Amino acid sequence: CASSPPEQGAYEQYF. The rearrangement links TRBV18 to TRBJ2-7; 8 nucleotides line up with TRBD1. CDR1 is KGHSH, CDR2 LQKENI, per germline. The CDR3 consists of 15 residues. Trimming at V came to 0 bases and at J to 2 bases, leaving 3 bases not matched to a gene.

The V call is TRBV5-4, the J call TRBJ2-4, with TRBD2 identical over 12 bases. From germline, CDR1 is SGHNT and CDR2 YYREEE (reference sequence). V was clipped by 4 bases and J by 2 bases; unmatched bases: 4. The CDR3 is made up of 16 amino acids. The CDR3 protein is CASSVTSGGTKNIQYF. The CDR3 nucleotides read TGTGCCAGCAGCGTGACTAGCGGGGGCACCAAAAACATTCAGTACTTC.

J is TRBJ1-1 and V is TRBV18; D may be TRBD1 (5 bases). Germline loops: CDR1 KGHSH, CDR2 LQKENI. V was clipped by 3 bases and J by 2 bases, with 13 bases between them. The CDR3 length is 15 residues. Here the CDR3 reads CASSPGTGLNTEAFF. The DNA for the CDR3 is TGTGCCAGCTCACCCGGCACAGGACTAAACACTGAAGCTTTCTTT.

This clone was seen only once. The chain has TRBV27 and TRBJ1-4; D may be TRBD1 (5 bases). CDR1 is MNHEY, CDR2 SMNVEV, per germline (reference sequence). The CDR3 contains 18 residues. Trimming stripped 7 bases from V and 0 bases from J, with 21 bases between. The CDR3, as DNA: TGTGCCAGCACTCCAAGAAGGGGCGGGACCCCAACTAATGAAAAACTGTTTTTT. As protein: CASTPRRGGTPTNEKLFF.

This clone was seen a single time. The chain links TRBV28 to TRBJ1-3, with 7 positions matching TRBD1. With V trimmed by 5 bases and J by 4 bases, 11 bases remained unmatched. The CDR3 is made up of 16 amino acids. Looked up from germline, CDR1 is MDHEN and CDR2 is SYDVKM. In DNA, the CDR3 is TGTGCCAGCAGTGCCGCCAACAGGGGAGGAGGAAACACCATATATTTT. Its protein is CASSAANRGGGNTIYF. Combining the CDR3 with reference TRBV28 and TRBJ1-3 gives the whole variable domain DVKVTQSSRYLVKRTGEKVFLECVQDMDHENMFWYRQDPGLGLRLIYFSYDVKMKEKGDIPEGYSVSREKKERFSLILESASTNQTSMYLCASSAANRGGGNTIYFGEGSWLTVV.

This CDR3 is CASSSWARRGSTNEKLFF. The DNA of the CDR3 is TGTGCCAGCAGTTCATGGGCGCGGCGGGGCTCAACTAATGAAAAACTGTTTTTT. The V and J genes are TRBV27 and TRBJ1-4; D is perhaps TRBD1 (5 bases). V was pared by 4 bases and J by 0 bases, with 18 bases between. Germline V gene data show CDR1 as MNHEY and CDR2 as SMNVEV (reference sequence). The CDR3 length is 18 residues.

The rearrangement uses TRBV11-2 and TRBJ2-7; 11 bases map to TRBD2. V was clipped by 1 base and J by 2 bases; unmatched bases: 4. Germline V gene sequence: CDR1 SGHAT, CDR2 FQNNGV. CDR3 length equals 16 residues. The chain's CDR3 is CASSLAGTSGAYEQYF. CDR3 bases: TGTGCCAGCAGCTTAGCCGGGACTAGCGGAGCCTACGAGCAGTACTTC.

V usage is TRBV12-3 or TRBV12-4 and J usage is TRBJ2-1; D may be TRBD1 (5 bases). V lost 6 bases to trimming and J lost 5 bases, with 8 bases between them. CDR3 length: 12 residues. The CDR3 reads CASSTRDNEQFF. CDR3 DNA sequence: TGTGCCAGCAGCACCAGGGACAATGAGCAGTTCTTC.

For the CDR3, the DNA is TGTGCCAGCAGCCTAAGACAGTCCCATAATGAGCAGTTCTTC. Amino acid sequence: CASSLRQSHNEQFF. The J gene is TRBJ2-1, the V gene TRBV7-8, with D perhaps matching TRBD1 (5 bases). Trimming took 5 bases from V and 7 from J, leaving 15 bases between them. Germline V gene sequence: CDR1 SGHVS, CDR2 FQNEAQ. The CDR3 has 14 residues.

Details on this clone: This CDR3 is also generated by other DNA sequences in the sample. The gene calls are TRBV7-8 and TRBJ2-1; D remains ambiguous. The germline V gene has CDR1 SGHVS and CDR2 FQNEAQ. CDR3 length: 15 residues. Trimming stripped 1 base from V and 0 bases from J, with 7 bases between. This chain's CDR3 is CASSLGSSSYNEQFF. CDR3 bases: TGTGCCAGCAGCTTAGGGAGTTCCTCCTACAATGAGCAGTTCTTC.

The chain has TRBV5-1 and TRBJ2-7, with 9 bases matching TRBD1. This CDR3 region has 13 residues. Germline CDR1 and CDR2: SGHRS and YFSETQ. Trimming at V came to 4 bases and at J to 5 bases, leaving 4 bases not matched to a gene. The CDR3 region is CASSGDRDHEQYF. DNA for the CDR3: TGCGCCAGCAGCGGGGACAGGGACCACGAGCAGTACTTC. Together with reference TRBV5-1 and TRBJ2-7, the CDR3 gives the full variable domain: KAGVTQTPRYLIKTRGQQVTLSCSPISGHRSVSWYQQTPGQGLQFLFEYFSETQRNKGNFPGRFSGRQFSNSRSEMNVSTLELGDSALYLCASSGDRDHEQYFGPGTRLTVT.

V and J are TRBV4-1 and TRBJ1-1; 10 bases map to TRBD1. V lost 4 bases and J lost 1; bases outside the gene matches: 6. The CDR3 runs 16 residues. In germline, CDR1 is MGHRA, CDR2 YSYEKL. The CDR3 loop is CASSPGDRGKNTEAFF. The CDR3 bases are TGCGCCAGCAGCCCCGGGGACAGGGGAAAGAACACTGAAGCTTTCTTT.

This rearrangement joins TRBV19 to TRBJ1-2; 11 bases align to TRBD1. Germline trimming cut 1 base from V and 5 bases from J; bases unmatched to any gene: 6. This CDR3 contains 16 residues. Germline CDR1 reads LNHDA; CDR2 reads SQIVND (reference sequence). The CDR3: CASSIGEDRGPYGYTF. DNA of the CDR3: TGTGCCAGTAGTATAGGAGAGGACAGGGGGCCTTATGGCTACACCTTC.

The CDR3, as DNA: TGTGCCAGCAGCAAAAGGACAGGGGAAGAGACCCAGTACTTC. Residues: CASSKRTGEETQYF. This chain links TRBV28 with TRBJ2-5; 9 bases are a match to TRBD1. CDR3 length equals 14 residues. After removal of 6 bases from V and 3 bases from J, the junction contained 5 bases not matched to a gene. Germline CDR1 MDHEN, CDR2 SYDVKM. The full variable domain, rest sourced from reference TRBV28 and TRBJ2-5, is DVKVTQSSRYLVKRTGEKVFLECVQDMDHENMFWYRQDPGLGLRLIYFSYDVKMKEKGDIPEGYSVSREKKERFSLILESASTNQTSMYLCASSKRTGEETQYFGPGTRLLVL.

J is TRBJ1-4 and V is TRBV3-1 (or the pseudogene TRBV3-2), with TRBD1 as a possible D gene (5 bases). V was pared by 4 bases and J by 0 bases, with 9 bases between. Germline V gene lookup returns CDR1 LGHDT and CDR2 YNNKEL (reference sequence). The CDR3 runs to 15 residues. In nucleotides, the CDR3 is TGTGCCAGCAGCCGAATACAGGCAACTAATGAAAAACTGTTTTTT. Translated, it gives CASSRIQATNEKLFF.

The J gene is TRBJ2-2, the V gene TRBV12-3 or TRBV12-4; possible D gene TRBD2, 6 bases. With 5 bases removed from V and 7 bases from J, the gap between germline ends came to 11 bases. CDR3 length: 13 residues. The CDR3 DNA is TGTGCCAGCAGTCAAGGACTACTCGGGGAGCTGTTTTTT. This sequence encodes CASSQGLLGELFF.

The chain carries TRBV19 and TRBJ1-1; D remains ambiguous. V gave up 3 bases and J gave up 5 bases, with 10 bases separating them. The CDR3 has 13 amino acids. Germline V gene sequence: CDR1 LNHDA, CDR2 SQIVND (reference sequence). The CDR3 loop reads CASSIVTETEAFF. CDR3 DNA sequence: TGTGCCAGTAGTATTGTCACGGAGACTGAAGCTTTCTTT. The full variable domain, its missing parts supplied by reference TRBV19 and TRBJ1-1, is DGGITQSPKYLFRKEGQNVTLSCEQNLNHDAMYWYRQDPGQGLRLIYYSQIVNDFQKGDIAEGYSVSREKKESFPLTVTSAQKNPTAFYLCASSIVTETEAFFGQGTRLTVV.

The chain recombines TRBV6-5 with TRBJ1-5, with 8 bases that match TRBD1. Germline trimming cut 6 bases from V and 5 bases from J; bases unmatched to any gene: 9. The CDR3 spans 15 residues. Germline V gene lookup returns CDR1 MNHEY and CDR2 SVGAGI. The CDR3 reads CASRDRARPHQPQHF. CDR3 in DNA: TGTGCCAGCAGGGACAGGGCAAGGCCTCATCAGCCCCAGCATTTT.

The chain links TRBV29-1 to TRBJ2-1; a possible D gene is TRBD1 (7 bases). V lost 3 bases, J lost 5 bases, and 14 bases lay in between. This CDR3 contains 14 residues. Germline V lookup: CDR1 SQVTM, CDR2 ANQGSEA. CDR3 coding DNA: TGCAGCGTTGATTTGGAGGGGGCCAACAATGAGCAGTTCTTC. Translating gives CSVDLEGANNEQFF.

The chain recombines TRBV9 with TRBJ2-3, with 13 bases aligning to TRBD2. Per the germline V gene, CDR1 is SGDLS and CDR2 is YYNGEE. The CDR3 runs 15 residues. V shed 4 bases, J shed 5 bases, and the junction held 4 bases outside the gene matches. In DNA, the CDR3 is TGTGCCAGCAGCCCGACTAGCGGGGGGATAGATACGCAGTATTTT. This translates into CASSPTSGGIDTQYF.

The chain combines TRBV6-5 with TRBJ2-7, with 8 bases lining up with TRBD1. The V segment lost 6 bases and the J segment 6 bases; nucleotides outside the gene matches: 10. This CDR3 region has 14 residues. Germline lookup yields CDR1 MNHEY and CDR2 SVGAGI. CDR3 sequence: CASRATGGSREQYF. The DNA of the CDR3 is TGTGCCAGCAGGGCCACAGGGGGGTCCCGCGAGCAGTACTTC.